This T cell receptor beta chain was retrieved from a study of blood T cell repertoires in COVID-19 (TCRdb year 2020). With regard to the full study: Samples covering the acute and convalescent phases of COVID-19 were provided by collaborators in the United States, Italy and Spain. Where available, HLA class I and class II types were taken from metadata supplied by the sample provider and were not determined by assay-based typing. The material from the prospective study consisted of cDNA or gDNA derived from T cells, B-cell-depleted T cells, or PBMCs. The samples were drawn from two sources: the first 160 participants of the ongoing ImmuneRACE study, and over 1,000 subjects contributed by 6 global collaborators. Sample metadata almost always included a de-identified subject ID, COVID-19 status, age in years and sex. Deeply sampled blood TCRbeta repertoires from subjects exposed to, actively infected with, or recovered from COVID-19 were included in the dataset. A freely available public database, intended as a resource for researchers studying the immune response to SARS-CoV-2, is where the repertoires were released.

Results the study describes overall, beyond this receptor: Clinical and demographic metadata were provided uncurated, with the amount varying by source and participant.

The collaborating institutions used their own protocols to collect whole blood in K2EDTA tubes. For TCRbeta analysis, collaborators shipped samples in one of three forms: frozen whole blood, isolated PBMCs, or DNA extracted from either of those sample types. TCRbeta CDR3 regions were amplified from genomic DNA using the immunoSEQ Assay, a bias-controlled multiplex PCR. From the authors' description of their analysis: Nucleated cell counts per sample were estimated from amplification of reference gene primers within the assay. To quantify the absolute abundance of each unique TCRbeta CDR3 rearrangement, sequence reads were collapsed and filtered. Productive Simpson clonality was computed per sample as the square root of Simpson's diversity index over productive rearrangements. In its TCRdb copy, this immuneACCESS table keeps in-frame sequences only and misses some clones. Where compared with another copy, unresolved V genes explain less than half of these, and the others have no known cause. V, J and clone size are taken as reported in that table, and D and trimming were inferred from the DNA itself. The sample has about 24,000 clones on record, roughly nine tenths of them singletons. Approximately 9.9% of the sample goes to the ten largest clones.

About this clone itself: The clone's antigen remains unknown. One base away there is no much larger clone; base qualities are not given.

Sequenced: peripheral blood. The TCR originated in a man aged 70-80 years with acute or convalescent COVID-19.

Read as DNA, the sequence is TGTGCCAGCAGCCATGCGACTGCAACTAATGAAAAACTGTTTTTT. It encodes CASSHATATNEKLFF. Here the chain combines TRBV28 and TRBJ1-4, with the D gene not clear enough to name. Trimming takes 6 bases from V and 0 bases from J, and the germline ends sit 11 bases apart. From the cysteine up to the phenylalanine, the CDR3 has a length of 15 residues. Kept here is only the CDR3 DNA, which spans 45 bases and is read in frame from base 1. CDR1 and CDR2, looked up from the germline V gene, are MDHEN and SYDVKM.